The TCR beta chain under discussion was sequenced for a study of OX40 agonist ivuxolimab in advanced cancers. Trimming stripped 2 bases from V and 6 bases from J, with 5 bases between. The germline V gene encodes CDR1 SGHDT and CDR2 YYEEEE. The CDR3 extends over 11 amino acids. Assay used: immunoSEQ multiplex PCR; TCRdb lists only in-frame clones, some missing. This sample has about 77,000 clones; around four fifths occur once, and the top ten carry about 0.73%. The TCR sequence derives from an adult with an advanced solid tumor such as melanoma, head and neck, liver or kidney cancer. This rearrangement joins TRBV5-6 to TRBJ1-1; no clear D. Sequenced material: CD4+ or CD8+ T cells sorted from blood, taken in a trial of the OX40 agonist ivuxolimab. This chain's CDR3 is CASSFDSEAFF. CDR3 sequence (DNA): TGTGCCAGCAGCTTCGATTCTGAAGCTTTCTTT.